A single T cell receptor (beta chain) is shown here with its context. A junction end diverges from the germline sequence, so it may reflect a read error. The CDR3 spans 15 residues. Total RNA amounting to 500 ng was the source from which TCR beta cDNA was made with a constant-region primer. Three rounds of nested multiplex PCR with slightly modified ARM-PCR produced TCR beta libraries. TRBV1-TRBV30 forward primers paired with a C-beta reverse primer drove the first two PCR rounds, 10 cycles each. TCRdb recomputed calls from the multiplex PCR reads with MiXCR, one row per CDR3 protein. The sample consists of under 200,000 distinct CDR3 sequences, approximately 65% of them appearing once. Germline DNA was extracted too, while blood RNA derived from unsorted whole blood. Among the patients, all had chronic HBV infection and none had been treated. Before surgery, roughly 4 milliliters of EDTA blood were taken.

The record originates from a study of tumor-infiltrating lymphocytes in primary liver carcinoma. Study information: Male and female patients aged 30 to 69 years made up the cohort. Productive TCRbeta reads per sample were roughly 3.5 to 7.13 million, not differing by tissue.

V gene TRBV12-3 or TRBV12-4 combines with J gene TRBJ2-7; perhaps D is TRBD1 or TRBD2 (6 bases each). This receptor was taken from a woman aged 55 to 70 with primary liver carcinoma and hepatitis B virus infection. The source material was peripheral blood. CDR3 residues: CVSSPRGGNTYEQYF. DNA of the CDR3: TGTGTCAGCAGCCCCAGGGGCGGGAACACCTACGAGCAGTACTTC.